This T cell receptor beta chain was documented in a study of CD8+ T cells in alopecia areata. Looking at the study overall: Spontaneously alopecic C3H/HeJ graft donors, about 6-13 months old, gave skin to roughly 7-10-week-old female C3H/HeJ mice. General observations from the study: Tissue-resident alphabeta T cells belonging to normal skin likewise get sequenced within scalp specimens. Researchers report lesional scalp, most notably alopecia totalis/universalis, outstripped normal scalp in clonality. Possibly because of HLA-related factors, TCR sharing was less clear across patients than in mice.

The sample holds a few counts of this clone. Its cognate antigen is unknown. Any gene name here is a mouse gene name. The read ends 4 residues shy of where the CDR3 ends; the end is completed using the germline J gene. J lost 0 bases, V lost 4 bases, and 3 bases had no gene match. CDR3 length equals 14 residues. CDR1 and CDR2 (germline): FNHDT, SITEND (reference sequence). Investigators isolated RNA and reverse transcribed it into cDNA to act as the sequencing template. Measured with immunoSEQ multiplex PCR; TCRdb has only the in-frame clones, and not every one. The sample lists 290,000 or so clones, none appearing once, the ten largest making up about 1.2%. Cutaneous lymph nodes were pooled and cells sorted by CD4, CD8alpha, NKG2D, NKG2ACE and more.

This TCR came from a C3H/HeJ mouse with alopecia areata. This line is of MHC haplotype H2-k. V is TRBV19 and J is TRBJ1-2; 7 bases line up with TRBD1. The sample consisted of CD4+ T cells sorted from a lymph node. The CDR3 sequence: CASSLTGANSDYTF. The covered CDR3 bases are TGTGCCAGCAGTCTAACAGGGGCAAACTCC. The full variable domain, completed using reference TRBV19 and TRBJ1-2, is GGIITQTPKFLIGQEGQKLTLKCQQNFNHDTMYWYRQDSGKGLRLIYYSITENDLQKGDLSEGYDASREKKSSFSLTVTSAQKNEMAVFLCASSLTGANSDYTFGSGTRLLVI.